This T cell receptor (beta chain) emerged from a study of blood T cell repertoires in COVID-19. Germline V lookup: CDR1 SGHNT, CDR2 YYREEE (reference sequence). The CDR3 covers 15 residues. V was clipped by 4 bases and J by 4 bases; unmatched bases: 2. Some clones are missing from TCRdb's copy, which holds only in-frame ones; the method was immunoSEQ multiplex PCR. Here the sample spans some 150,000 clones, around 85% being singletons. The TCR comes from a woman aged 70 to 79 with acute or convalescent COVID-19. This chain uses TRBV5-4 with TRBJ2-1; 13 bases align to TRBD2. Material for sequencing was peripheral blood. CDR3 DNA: TGTGCCAGCAGCGGGACTAGCGGGGCTTACAATGAGCAGTTCTTC. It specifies CASSGTSGAYNEQFF.